Following are 8 T cell receptor beta chains from one sample sequenced in a study of blood T cell repertoires in COVID-19. Produced via immunoSEQ multiplex PCR; TCRdb's table is partial and in-frame only. The top ten clones hold under 6.5% of a sample with about 50,000 clones, around 85% of them seen once. Sample: peripheral blood. The receptors stem from a man aged 55-75 years with acute or convalescent COVID-19.

V and J are TRBV11-2 and TRBJ2-7, with D possibly matching TRBD2 (5 bases). Germline-derived CDR1 and CDR2 are SGHAT and FQNNGV. Trimming took 1 base from V and 2 from J, leaving 12 bases between them. This CDR3 region has 15 residues. The CDR3 loop is CASSLVRQRTYEQYF. CDR3 in DNA: TGTGCCAGCAGCTTAGTCCGGCAGCGGACCTACGAGCAGTACTTC.

The rearrangement uses TRBV5-1 and TRBJ2-1; maybe TRBD2 (5 bases). The germline V gene encodes CDR1 SGHRS and CDR2 YFSETQ. CDR3 length: 15 amino acids. The V end was cut by 4 bases, the J end by 0 bases, with 11 bases between. The CDR3 is CASSAAGSSYNEQFF. CDR3 nucleotides: TGCGCCAGCAGCGCCGCGGGTTCCTCCTACAATGAGCAGTTCTTC.

The V and J genes are TRBV24-1 and TRBJ1-3; no reliable D call. The germline gives CDR1 KGHDR, CDR2 SFDVKD. The CDR3 length is 14 residues. V lost 7 bases and J lost 1, with 10 bases in between. CDR3 sequence reads: CATSDTESGNTIYF. The CDR3 bases are TGTGCCACCAGCGATACAGAATCTGGAAACACCATATATTTT.

This chain connects TRBV10-3 to TRBJ2-7; maybe TRBD2 (6 bases). The germline gives CDR1 ENHRY, CDR2 SYGVKD. V shed 7 bases and J shed 2 bases, with 18 bases lying between them. The CDR3 runs 15 residues. In nucleotides, the CDR3 is TGTGCCATCACCGGAGGGCCAGGGAGTACCTACGAGCAGTACTTC. Protein product: CAITGGPGSTYEQYF.

The genes are TRBV18 and TRBJ1-5; D is possibly TRBD1 (6 bases). Germline V gene data show CDR1 as KGHSH and CDR2 as LQKENI. The V end lost 6 bases, the J end lost 7 bases, and 16 bases lay between the germline ends. The CDR3 covers 14 residues. Here the CDR3 reads CASSSGGGKQPQHF. The CDR3 DNA follows: TGTGCCAGCTCCTCGGGAGGGGGAAAGCAGCCCCAGCATTTT.

The J gene is TRBJ1-5, the V gene TRBV28; D not resolved. CDR1 is MDHEN, CDR2 SYDVKM, per germline. The CDR3 is made up of 12 amino acids. V was clipped by 3 bases and J by 4 bases, with 4 bases between them. The CDR3 region is CASSLRNQPQHF. DNA for the CDR3: TGTGCCAGCAGTTTGAGGAATCAGCCCCAGCATTTT.

V and J are TRBV4-1 and TRBJ2-7; 11 bases are shared with TRBD1. V lost 3 bases, J lost 2 bases, and 0 bases stayed unmatched. This CDR3 is 14 amino acids long. Germline lookup yields CDR1 MGHRA and CDR2 YSYEKL. CDR3 sequence (DNA): TGCGCCAGCAGCCAGGGACAGGGGGCCTACGAGCAGTACTTC. It encodes CASSQGQGAYEQYF.

J is TRBJ2-1 and V is TRBV11-1, with TRBD2 matching over 11 bases. Germline V gene lookup returns CDR1 SGHAT and CDR2 FQDESV (reference sequence). The CDR3 is 14 residues long. V dropped 6 bases and J dropped 8; count of bases not matched to a gene: 6. As DNA, the CDR3 is TGTGCCAGCAGTACTAGCGGGAGTAGGCATGAGCAGTTCTTC. Protein sequence: CASSTSGSRHEQFF. Full variable domain (rest looked up from reference TRBV11-1 and TRBJ2-1): EAEVAQSPRYKITEKSQAVAFWCDPISGHATLYWYRQILGQGPELLVQFQDESVVDDSQLPKDRFSAERLKGVDSTLKIQPAELGDSAMYLCASSTSGSRHEQFFGPGTRLTVL.